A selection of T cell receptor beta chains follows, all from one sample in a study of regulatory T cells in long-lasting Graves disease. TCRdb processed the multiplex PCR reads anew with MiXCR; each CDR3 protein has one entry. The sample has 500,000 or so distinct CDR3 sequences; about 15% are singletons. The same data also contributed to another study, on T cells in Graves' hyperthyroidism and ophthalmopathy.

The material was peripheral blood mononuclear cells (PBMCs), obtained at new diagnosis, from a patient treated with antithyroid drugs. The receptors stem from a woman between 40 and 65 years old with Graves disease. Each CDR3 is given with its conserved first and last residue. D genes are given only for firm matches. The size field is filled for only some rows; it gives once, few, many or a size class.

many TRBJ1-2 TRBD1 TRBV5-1 TGCGCCAGCAGCCCCGGGACAGAAAACTATGGCTACACCTTC CASSPGTENYGYTF
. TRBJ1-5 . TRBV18 TGTGCCAGCTCACCACAACGAATACAGAGCAATCAGCCCCAGCATTTT CASSPQRIQSNQPQHF
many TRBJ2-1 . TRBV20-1 TGCAGTGCTAGAGTGTCGGGACGACACCATGAGCAGTTCTTC CSARVSGRHHEQFF
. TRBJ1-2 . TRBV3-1 TGTGCCAGCCGGGGTGGAGGAAGGGGAGGGAACTATGGCTACACCTTC CASRGGGRGGNYGYTF
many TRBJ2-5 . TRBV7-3 TGTGCCAGCAGCTCCATTGGAGGGCCCGGGGAGACCCAGTACTTC CASSSIGGPGETQYF
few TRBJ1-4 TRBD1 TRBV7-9 TGTGCCAGCAGCACAGGGGGCGTCGAAAAACTGTTTTTT CASSTGGVEKLFF
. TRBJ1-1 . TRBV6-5 TGTGCCAGCAGTTACTATGGTGTGAACACTGAAGCTTTCTTT CASSYYGVNTEAFF
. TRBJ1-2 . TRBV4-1 TGCGCCAGCAGCCAAGATTTTATGTACGGCTACACCTTC CASSQDFMYGYTF
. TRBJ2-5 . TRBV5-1 TGCGCCAGCAGCACGGACCGAGACTCGGAGACCCAGTACTTC CASSTDRDSETQYF
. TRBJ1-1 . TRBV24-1 TGTGCCACCAGTGATTTTAGGGGGGGCAAGGCTTTCTTT CATSDFRGGKAFF
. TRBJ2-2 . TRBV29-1 TGCAGCGTTGAAGGGCAGGATAACACCGGGGAGCTGTTTTTT CSVEGQDNTGELFF
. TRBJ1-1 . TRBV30 TGTGCCTGGCGGCAGGACGGGAACACTGAAGCTTTCTTT CAWRQDGNTEAFF
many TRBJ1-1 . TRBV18 TGTGCCAGCTCACTGAAGGGGGGGCGCGGGAACACTGAAGCTTTCTTT CASSLKGGRGNTEAFF
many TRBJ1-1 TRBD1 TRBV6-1 TGTGCCAGCAGACCGACAGGGGTGGAGACTGAAGCTTTCTTT CASRPTGVETEAFF